Following are 8 T cell receptor beta chains from one sample sequenced in a study of T cells in Graves' hyperthyroidism and ophthalmopathy. Using RNA transcripts as the source, TCR beta CDR3 regions were amplified. The HTBI primer set drove a first-round RT-PCR of the TCR CDR3. Each CDR3 protein is one row after TCRdb ran MiXCR on the multiplex PCR reads. The sample has some 500,000 distinct CDR3 sequences; approximately 15% are singletons. The sequencing sample was made of blood. Receptors were obtained from a woman aged 18-30 years with Graves' hyperthyroidism.

With respect to this clonotype: Possible read error: a much larger clone is one base away. This chain joins TRBV12-3 or TRBV12-4 and TRBJ2-1; possible D gene TRBD2, 5 bases. The CDR3 runs 15 residues. The CDR3 is CAGSISASSYNEQFF. CDR3 nucleotides: TGTGCCGGCAGCATTAGCGCAAGCTCCTACAATGAGCAGTTCTTC.

This clonotype has only a few counts. This chain connects TRBV10-2 to TRBJ1-2; unclear D gene. Trimming removed 2 bases from V and 3 bases from J, with 7 bases in between. This CDR3 spans 13 amino acids. Germline CDR1 and CDR2: WSHSY and SAAADI. The CDR3 protein is CASSELADYGYTF. In DNA form, the CDR3 reads TGCGCCAGCAGTGAGCTGGCAGACTATGGCTACACCTTC.

This CDR3 reads CASSGNRGLEQYV. The CDR3 coding sequence is TGTGCCAGCAGTGGGAACAGGGGCCTGGAGCAGTACGTC. This chain connects TRBV6-1 to TRBJ2-7, with 7 bases fitting TRBD1. V gave up 4 bases and J gave up 7 bases; unmatched junction bases: 7. This CDR3 spans 13 amino acids. Germline lookup yields CDR1 MNHNS and CDR2 SASEGT.

This sequence joins TRBV25-1 and TRBJ1-4; no clear D gene. Trimming took 2 bases from V and 8 from J, leaving 12 bases between them. CDR1 is MGHDK and CDR2 is SYGVNS in the germline V gene. The CDR3 has 14 residues. CDR3 amino acids: CASSERGIGEKLFF. The CDR3 DNA reads TGTGCCAGCAGTGAACGGGGAATAGGAGAAAAACTGTTTTTT.

This clonotype was recorded a few times. The V call is TRBV18, the J call TRBJ1-5; the D gene is possibly TRBD1 (6 bases). CDR3 length equals 14 residues. Germline V gene sequence: CDR1 KGHSH, CDR2 LQKENI. Deletions cut 3 bases from V and 5 bases from J, with 11 bases between. Here the CDR3 DNA reads TGTGCCAGCTCACCCGAAGCAGGGGATCAGCCCCAGCATTTT. The encoded protein is CASSPEAGDQPQHF.

The table lists this clonotype with many counts. CDR3 bases: TGTGCCAGCAGCTCGGGGGGGCTAGAGGAAGAGACCCAGTACTTC. This encodes CASSSGGLEEETQYF. The chain has TRBV11-3 and TRBJ2-5, with TRBD2 matching 8 bases. This CDR3 is built from 15 residues. CDR1 and CDR2 from the germline V gene are SGHNT and YENEEA. V shed 4 bases and J 3 bases; nucleotides not matched to a gene: 7.

The V gene is TRBV5-8, the J gene TRBJ2-4, with 7 bases fitting TRBD1. Germline trimming cut 1 base from V and 3 bases from J; bases unmatched to any gene: 1. Germline CDR1 and CDR2: SGHTS and YDEGEE. This CDR3 comprises 14 residues. The CDR3: CASSLPGGKNIQYF. The CDR3 bases are TGTGCCAGCAGCTTGCCAGGGGGCAAAAACATTCAGTACTTC.

This sequence joins TRBV6-1 and TRBJ1-2, with 7 bases identical to TRBD1. Trimming at V came to 6 bases and at J to 0 bases, leaving 7 bases not matched to a gene. The CDR3 totals 15 residues. CDR1 and CDR2 from the germline V gene are MNHNS and SASEGT. The CDR3 sequence: CASRTGERANYGYTF. The CDR3 bases are TGTGCCAGCAGAACAGGGGAAAGAGCTAACTATGGCTACACCTTC.